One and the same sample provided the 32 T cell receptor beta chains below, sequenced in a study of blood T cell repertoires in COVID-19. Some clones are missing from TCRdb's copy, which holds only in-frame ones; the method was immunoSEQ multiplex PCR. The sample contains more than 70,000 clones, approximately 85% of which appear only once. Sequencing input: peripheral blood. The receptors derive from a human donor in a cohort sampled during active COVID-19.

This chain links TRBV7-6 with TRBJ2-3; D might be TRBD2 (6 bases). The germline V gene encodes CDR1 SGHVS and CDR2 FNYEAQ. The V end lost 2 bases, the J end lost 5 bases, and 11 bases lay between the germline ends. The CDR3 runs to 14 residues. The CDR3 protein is CASSLRPAGDTQYF. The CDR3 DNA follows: TGTGCCAGCAGCTTAAGGCCAGCGGGAGATACGCAGTATTTT.

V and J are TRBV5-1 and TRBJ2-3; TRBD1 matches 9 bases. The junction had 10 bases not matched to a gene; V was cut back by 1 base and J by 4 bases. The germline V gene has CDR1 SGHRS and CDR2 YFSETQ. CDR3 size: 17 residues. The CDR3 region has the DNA TGCGCCAGCAGCTTGAAGAGGGCGCGACAGGGGGCAGATACGCAGTATTTT. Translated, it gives CASSLKRARQGADTQYF.

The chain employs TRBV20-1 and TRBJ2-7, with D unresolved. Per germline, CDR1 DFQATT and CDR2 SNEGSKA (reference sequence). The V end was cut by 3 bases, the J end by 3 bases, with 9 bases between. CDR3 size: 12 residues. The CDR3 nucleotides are TGCAGTGCTAGTGGGCGGATCTACGAGCAGTACTTC. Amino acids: CSASGRIYEQYF.

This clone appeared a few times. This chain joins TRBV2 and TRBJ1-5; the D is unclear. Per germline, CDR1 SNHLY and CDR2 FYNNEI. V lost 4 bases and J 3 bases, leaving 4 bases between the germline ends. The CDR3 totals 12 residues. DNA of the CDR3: TGTGCCAGCAGTGCCTCCAATCAGCCCCAGCATTTT. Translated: CASSASNQPQHF.

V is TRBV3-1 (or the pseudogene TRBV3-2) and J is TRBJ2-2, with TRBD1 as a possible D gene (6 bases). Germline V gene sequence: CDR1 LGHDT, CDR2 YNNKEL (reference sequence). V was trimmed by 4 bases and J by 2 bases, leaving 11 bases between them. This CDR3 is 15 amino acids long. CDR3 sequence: CASSRGTPNTGELFF. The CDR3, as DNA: TGTGCCAGCAGCCGAGGGACACCAAACACCGGGGAGCTGTTTTTT.

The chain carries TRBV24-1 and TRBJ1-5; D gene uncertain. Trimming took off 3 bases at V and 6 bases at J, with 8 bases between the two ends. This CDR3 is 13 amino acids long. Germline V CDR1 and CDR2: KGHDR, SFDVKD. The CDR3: CATSDPPGQPQHF. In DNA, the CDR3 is TGTGCCACCAGTGATCCCCCCGGTCAGCCCCAGCATTTT.

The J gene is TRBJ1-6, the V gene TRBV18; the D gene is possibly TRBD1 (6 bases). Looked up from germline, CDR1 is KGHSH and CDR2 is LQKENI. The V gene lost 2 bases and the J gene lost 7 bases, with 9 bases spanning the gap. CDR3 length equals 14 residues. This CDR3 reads CASSPTGWNSPLHF. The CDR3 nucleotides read TGTGCCAGCTCACCAACAGGGTGGAATTCACCCCTCCACTTT.

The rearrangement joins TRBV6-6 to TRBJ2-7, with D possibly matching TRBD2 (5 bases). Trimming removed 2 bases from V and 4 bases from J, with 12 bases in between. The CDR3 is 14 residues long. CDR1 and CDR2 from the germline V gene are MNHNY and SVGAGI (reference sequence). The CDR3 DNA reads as TGTGCCAGCAGTTACGACCCCTCGGGGTACGAGCAGTACTTC. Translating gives CASSYDPSGYEQYF.

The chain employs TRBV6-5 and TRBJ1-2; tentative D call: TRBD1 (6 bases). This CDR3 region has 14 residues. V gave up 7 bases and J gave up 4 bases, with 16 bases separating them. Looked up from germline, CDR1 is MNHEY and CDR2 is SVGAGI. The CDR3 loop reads CASIATGFGYGYTF. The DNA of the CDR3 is TGTGCCAGCATAGCGACAGGTTTTGGCTATGGCTACACCTTC.

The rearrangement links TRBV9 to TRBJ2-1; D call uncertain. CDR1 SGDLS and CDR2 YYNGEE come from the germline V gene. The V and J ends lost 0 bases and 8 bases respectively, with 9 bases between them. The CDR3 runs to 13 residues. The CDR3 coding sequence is TGTGCCAGCAGCGTAGGTACAGTTCATGAGCAGTTCTTC. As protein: CASSVGTVHEQFF.

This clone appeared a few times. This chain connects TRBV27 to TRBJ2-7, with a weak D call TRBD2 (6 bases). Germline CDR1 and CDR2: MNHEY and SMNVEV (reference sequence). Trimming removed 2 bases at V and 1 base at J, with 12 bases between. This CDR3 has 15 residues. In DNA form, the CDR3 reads TGTGCCAGCAGTTTAGTAGCGGCACTTTCCTACGAGCAGTACTTC. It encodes CASSLVAALSYEQYF.

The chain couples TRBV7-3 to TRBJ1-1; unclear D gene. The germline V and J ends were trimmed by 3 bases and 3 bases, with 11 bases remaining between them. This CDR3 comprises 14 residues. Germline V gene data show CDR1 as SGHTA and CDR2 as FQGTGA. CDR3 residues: CASSFNGGHTEAFF. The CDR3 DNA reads TGTGCCAGCAGCTTTAATGGAGGACACACTGAAGCTTTCTTT.

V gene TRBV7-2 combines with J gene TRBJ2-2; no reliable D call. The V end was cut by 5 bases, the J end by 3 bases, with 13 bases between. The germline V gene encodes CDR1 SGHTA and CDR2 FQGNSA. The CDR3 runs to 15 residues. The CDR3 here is CASSRGVTDTGELFF. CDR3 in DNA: TGTGCCAGCAGCCGCGGTGTCACGGACACCGGGGAGCTGTTTTTT.

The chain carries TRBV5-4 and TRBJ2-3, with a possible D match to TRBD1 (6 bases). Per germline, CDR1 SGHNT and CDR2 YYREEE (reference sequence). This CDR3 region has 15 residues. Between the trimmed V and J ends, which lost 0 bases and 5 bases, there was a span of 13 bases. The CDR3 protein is CASSLAVGAQDTQYF. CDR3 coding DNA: TGTGCCAGCAGCTTGGCCGTGGGGGCGCAAGATACGCAGTATTTT.

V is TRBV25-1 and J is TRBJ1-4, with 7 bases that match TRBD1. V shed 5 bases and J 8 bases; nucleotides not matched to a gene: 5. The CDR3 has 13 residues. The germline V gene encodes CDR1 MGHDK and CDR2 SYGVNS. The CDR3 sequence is CASSIAGGEKLFF. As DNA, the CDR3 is TGTGCCAGCAGTATTGCAGGGGGGGAAAAACTGTTTTTT.

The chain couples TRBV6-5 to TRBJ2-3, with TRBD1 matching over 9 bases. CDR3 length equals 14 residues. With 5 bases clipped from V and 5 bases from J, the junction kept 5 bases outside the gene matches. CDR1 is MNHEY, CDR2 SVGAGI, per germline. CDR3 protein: CASSKGQGGDTQYF. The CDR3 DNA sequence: TGTGCCAGCAGTAAGGGACAGGGAGGAGATACGCAGTATTTT.

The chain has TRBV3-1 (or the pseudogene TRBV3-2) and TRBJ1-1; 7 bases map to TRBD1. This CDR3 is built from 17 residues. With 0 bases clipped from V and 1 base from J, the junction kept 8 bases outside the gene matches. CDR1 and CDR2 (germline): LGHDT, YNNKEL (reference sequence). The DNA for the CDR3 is TGTGCCAGCAGCCAAGATGGGACAAAGGGGGCGAACACTGAAGCTTTCTTT. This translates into CASSQDGTKGANTEAFF.

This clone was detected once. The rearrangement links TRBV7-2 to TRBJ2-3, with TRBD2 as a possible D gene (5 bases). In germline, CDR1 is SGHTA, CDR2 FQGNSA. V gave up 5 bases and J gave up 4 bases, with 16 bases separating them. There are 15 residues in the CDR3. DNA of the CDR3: TGTGCCAGCAGCCCACCCTCCGGACTGTCAGATACGCAGTATTTT. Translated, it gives CASSPPSGLSDTQYF. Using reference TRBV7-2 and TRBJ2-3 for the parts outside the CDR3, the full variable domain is GAGVSQSPSNKVTEKGKDVELRCDPISGHTALYWYRQSLGQGLEFLIYFQGNSAPDKSGLPSDRFSAERTGGSVSTLTIQRTQQEDSAVYLCASSPPSGLSDTQYFGPGTRLTVL.

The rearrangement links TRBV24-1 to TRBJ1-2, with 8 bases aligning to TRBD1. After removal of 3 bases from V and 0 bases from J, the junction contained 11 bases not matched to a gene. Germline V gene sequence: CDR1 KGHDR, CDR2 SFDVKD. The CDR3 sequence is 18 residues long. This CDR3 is CATSDPRDRISANYGYTF. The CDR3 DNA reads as TGTGCCACCAGTGATCCCCGGGACAGGATATCAGCTAACTATGGCTACACCTTC.

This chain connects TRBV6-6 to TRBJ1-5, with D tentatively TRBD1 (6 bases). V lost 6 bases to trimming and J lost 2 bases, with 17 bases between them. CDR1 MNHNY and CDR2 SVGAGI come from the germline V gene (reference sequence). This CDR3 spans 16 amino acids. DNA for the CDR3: TGTGCCAGCAGCCACTCGGGGGGCGCGGGCAATCAGCCCCAGCATTTT. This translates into CASSHSGGAGNQPQHF.

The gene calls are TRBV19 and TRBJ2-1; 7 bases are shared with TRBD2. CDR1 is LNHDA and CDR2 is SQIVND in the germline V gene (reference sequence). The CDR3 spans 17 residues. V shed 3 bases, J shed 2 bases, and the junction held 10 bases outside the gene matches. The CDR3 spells CASSMPSGGVAYNEQFF. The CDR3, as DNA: TGTGCCAGTAGTATGCCCTCGGGGGGAGTTGCCTACAATGAGCAGTTCTTC.

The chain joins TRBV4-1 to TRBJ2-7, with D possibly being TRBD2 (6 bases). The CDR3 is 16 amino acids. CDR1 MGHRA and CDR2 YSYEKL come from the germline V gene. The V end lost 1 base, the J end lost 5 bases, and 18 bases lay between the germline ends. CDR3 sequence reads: CASSQVKGLLRDEQYF. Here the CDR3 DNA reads TGCGCCAGCAGCCAAGTAAAGGGACTCTTGAGGGACGAGCAGTACTTC.

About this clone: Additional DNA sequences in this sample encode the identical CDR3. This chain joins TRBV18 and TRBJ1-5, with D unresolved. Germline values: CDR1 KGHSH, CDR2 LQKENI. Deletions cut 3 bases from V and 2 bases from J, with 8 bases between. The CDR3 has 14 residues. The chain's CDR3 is CASSPGGGNQPQHF. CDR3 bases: TGTGCCAGCTCACCGGGAGGAGGCAATCAGCCCCAGCATTTT.

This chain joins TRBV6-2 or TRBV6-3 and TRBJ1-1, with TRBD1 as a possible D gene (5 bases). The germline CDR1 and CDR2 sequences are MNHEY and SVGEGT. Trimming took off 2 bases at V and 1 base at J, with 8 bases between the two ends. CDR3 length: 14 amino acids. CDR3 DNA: TGTGCCAGCAGTTACGTCGGGGGGAACACTGAAGCTTTCTTT. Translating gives CASSYVGGNTEAFF.

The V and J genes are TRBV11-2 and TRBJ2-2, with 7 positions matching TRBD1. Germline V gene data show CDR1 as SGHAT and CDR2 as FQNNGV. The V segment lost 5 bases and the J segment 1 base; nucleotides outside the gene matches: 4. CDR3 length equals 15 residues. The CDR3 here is CASSQNRGNTGELFF. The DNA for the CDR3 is TGTGCCAGCAGCCAGAACAGGGGGAACACCGGGGAGCTGTTTTTT.

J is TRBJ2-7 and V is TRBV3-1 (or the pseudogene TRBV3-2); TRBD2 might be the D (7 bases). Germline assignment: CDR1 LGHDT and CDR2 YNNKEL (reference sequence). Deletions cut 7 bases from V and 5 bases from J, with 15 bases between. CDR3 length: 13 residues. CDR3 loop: CASTRGHGHEQYF. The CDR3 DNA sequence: TGTGCCAGCACGCGGGGGCACGGGCACGAGCAGTACTTC.

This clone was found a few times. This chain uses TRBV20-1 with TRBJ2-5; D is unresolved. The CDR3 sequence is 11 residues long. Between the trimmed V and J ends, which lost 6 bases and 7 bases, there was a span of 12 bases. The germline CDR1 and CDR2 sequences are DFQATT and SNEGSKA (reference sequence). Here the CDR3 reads CSALPERTQYF. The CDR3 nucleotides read TGCAGTGCCCTACCGGAGAGGACCCAGTACTTC.

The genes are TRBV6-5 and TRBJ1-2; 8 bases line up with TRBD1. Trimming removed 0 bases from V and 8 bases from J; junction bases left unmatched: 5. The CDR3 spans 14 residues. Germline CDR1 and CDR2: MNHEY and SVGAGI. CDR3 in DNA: TGTGCCAGCAGTTACTCGGACAGGGTGGGCGGCTACACCTTC. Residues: CASSYSDRVGGYTF.

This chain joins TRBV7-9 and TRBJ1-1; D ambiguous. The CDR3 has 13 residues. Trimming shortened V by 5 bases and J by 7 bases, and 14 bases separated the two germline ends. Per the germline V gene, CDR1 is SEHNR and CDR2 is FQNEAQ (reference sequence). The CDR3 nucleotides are TGTGCCAGCAGCCCGAACGAGGGAATTGAAGCTTTCTTT. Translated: CASSPNEGIEAFF. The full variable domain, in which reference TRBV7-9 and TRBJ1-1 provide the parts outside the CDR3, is DTGVSQNPRHKITKRGQNVTFRCDPISEHNRLYWYRQTLGQGPEFLTYFQNEAQLEKSRLLSDRFSAERPKGSFSTLEIQRTEQGDSAMYLCASSPNEGIEAFFGQGTRLTVV.

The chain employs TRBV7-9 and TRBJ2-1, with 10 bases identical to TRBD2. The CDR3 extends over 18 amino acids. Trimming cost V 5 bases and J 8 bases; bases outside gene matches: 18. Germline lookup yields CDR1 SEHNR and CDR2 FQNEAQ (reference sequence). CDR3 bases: TGTGCCAGCAGCCCGGGGGCTAGCGGGGGTCTTTCTTTCTATGAGCAGTTCTTC. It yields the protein CASSPGASGGLSFYEQFF.

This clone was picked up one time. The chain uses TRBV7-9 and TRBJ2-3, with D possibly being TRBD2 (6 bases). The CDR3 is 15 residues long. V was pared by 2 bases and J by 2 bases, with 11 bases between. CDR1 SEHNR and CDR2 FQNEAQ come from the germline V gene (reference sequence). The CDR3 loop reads CASSLMAGYTDTQYF. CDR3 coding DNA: TGTGCCAGCAGCTTAATGGCGGGATACACAGATACGCAGTATTTT.

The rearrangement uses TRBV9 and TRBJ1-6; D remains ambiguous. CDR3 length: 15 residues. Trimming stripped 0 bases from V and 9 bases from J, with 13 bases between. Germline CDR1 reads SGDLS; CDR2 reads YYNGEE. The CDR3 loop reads CASSVVPGGRSPLHF. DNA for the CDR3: TGTGCCAGCAGCGTAGTTCCGGGCGGGCGTTCACCCCTCCACTTT.